The rows below give T cell receptor beta chains drawn from one sample of a study of shared clonotypes between healthy human individuals. Assay: immunoSEQ multiplex PCR; the TCRdb copy retains only in-frame clones and omits some. Among about 2,500,000 clones, around nine tenths were seen once, and the ten largest hold around 0.15%. Sequenced sample: naive CD4+ T cells sorted from blood. All receptors come from a man younger than 35 in good health. The CDR3 runs from the conserved cysteine through the conserved F or W. The D gene is left open where the match is weak. Clone size is stated in some rows and not others, as once, few, many or a class when expanded.

TRBD1 TRBJ2-2 TRBV19 NA TGTGCCAGTAGTATTAGGGACAGGGGGAATGGCGGGGAGCTGTTTTTT CASSIRDRGNGGELFF
NA TRBJ1-1 TRBV28 NA TGTGCCAGCAGTTTGTATTGGGGGAGGACGAACACTGAAGCTTTCTTT CASSLYWGRTNTEAFF
TRBD1 TRBJ1-4 TRBV5-1 NA TGCGCCAGCAGTTTAAGGACAGGGGAAAAACTGTTTTTT CASSLRTGEKLFF
NA TRBJ2-4 TRBV5-4 NA TGTGCCAGCAGCTTGGGGGGGGCTATGAACATTCAGTACTTC CASSLGGAMNIQYF
NA TRBJ2-1 TRBV10-1 NA TGCGCCAGCAGCAAAGCGGGTAAAGCGAACAATGAGCAGTTCTTC CASSKAGKANNEQFF
NA TRBJ1-2 TRBV28 NA TGTGCCAGCAGTTCCCCGGCGGGTGGTGACTATGGCTACACCTTC CASSSPAGGDYGYTF
NA TRBJ2-1 TRBV7-9 once TGTGCCAGCAGCGCGCGGGACAGCTATTTGTTCTTC CASSARDSYLFF
TRBD1 TRBJ1-1 TRBV28 NA TGTGCCAGCAGAGGGGGACAGGGGCCGGGTGAAGCTTTCTTT CASRGGQGPGEAFF
TRBD1 TRBJ2-7 TRBV18 NA TGTGCCAGCTCAGCCGGGACAGGGTCGTCCTACGAGCAGTACTTC CASSAGTGSSYEQYF
NA TRBJ2-5 TRBV6-5 NA TGTGCCAGCAGTCCGGGTCGGCTTCAAGAGACCCAGTACTTC CASSPGRLQETQYF
TRBD2 TRBJ2-7 TRBV10-3 NA TGTGCCGGCTCTAGCGGGGGCAGCTACGAGCAGTACTTC CAGSSGGSYEQYF
NA TRBJ1-1 TRBV7-2 few TGTGCCAGCAGCTTGACAGTGAACACTGAAGCTTTCTTT CASSLTVNTEAFF
TRBD1 TRBJ2-7 TRBV30 NA TGTGCCTGGTTGGGACAGGGGGCGCCGGACGAGCAGTACTTC CAWLGQGAPDEQYF
TRBD1 TRBJ1-3 TRBV29-1 NA TGCAGCGTGGGGACAGGGGAAAACACCATATATTTT CSVGTGENTIYF
NA TRBJ2-1 TRBV7-8 NA TGTGCCAGCAGCTCCTACCCGGGACTTTCTTCCTACAATGAGCAGTTCTTC CASSSYPGLSSYNEQFF
NA TRBJ2-5 TRBV7-3 NA TGTGCCAGCAGCACGACGTCGGGAGAGACCCAGTACTTC CASSTTSGETQYF
TRBD1 TRBJ2-5 TRBV5-4 once TGTGCCAGCAGCACCCGGACAGGGGAAGAGACCCAGTACTTC CASSTRTGEETQYF
NA TRBJ1-5 TRBV4-3 NA TGCGCCAGCAGTCCCGACGATAGCAATCAGCCCCAGCATTTT CASSPDDSNQPQHF
TRBD1 TRBJ2-1 TRBV27 NA TGTGCCAGCAGTCCATTAGGACAGGGCATGGTGCAGTTCTTC CASSPLGQGMVQFF
NA TRBJ2-7 TRBV18 NA TGTGCCAGCTCACCACTTCCCCCGGCAGGGAGCTCCTACGAGCAGTACTTC CASSPLPPAGSSYEQYF
TRBD2 TRBJ2-7 TRBV19 NA TGTGCCAGTAGTATCCCCGGGACTAGCGGAATATACGAGCAGTACTTC CASSIPGTSGIYEQYF
NA TRBJ1-1 TRBV7-2 few TGTGCCAGCACCACTAGCATGAACACTGAAGCTTTCTTT CASTTSMNTEAFF
TRBD2 TRBJ2-1 TRBV10-3 NA TGTGCCATCAGGGGGCAAGTAGCGGGAGGGCCCTACAATGAGCAGTTCTTC CAIRGQVAGGPYNEQFF
NA TRBJ1-1 TRBV30 NA TGTGCCTGGAGTGGGAACGGGATGAACACTGAAGCTTTCTTT CAWSGNGMNTEAFF
TRBD1 TRBJ1-6 TRBV10-3 NA TGTGCCATCAGTGAAACGGGACAGGGAGGTTCACCCCTCCACTTT CAISETGQGGSPLHF
NA TRBJ2-2 TRBV19 NA TGTGCCAGTAGTATGGGCAGGGTCGTCTCCGGGGAGCTGTTTTTT CASSMGRVVSGELFF
TRBD1 TRBJ1-2 TRBV5-4 few TGTGCCAGCAGCTTGGACAGGGGTAGAAACTATGGCTACACCTTC CASSLDRGRNYGYTF
NA TRBJ1-4 TRBV9 NA TGTGCCAGCAGCGTAGATGGGGGTTCCGCAACTAATGAAAAACTGTTTTTT CASSVDGGSATNEKLFF
NA TRBJ1-3 TRBV18 NA TGTGCCAGCTCACCACTGGCAGATGGAAACACCATATATTTT CASSPLADGNTIYF
TRBD1 TRBJ1-1 TRBV7-9 NA TGTGCCAGCAGCTCAAGAGGGGCAGGGGGCACTGAAGCTTTCTTT CASSSRGAGGTEAFF
TRBD2 TRBJ2-3 TRBV2 NA TGTGCCAGCAGTGTGAGGAGCGGGGGGTACAGCACAGATACGCAGTATTTT CASSVRSGGYSTDTQYF
TRBD1 TRBJ2-2 TRBV30 NA TGTGCCTGGAGATCGCCGGGACAGGGGGCCTACACCGGGGAGCTGTTTTTT CAWRSPGQGAYTGELFF
NA TRBJ1-6 TRBV9 once TGTGCCAGCAGCGTAGGTCCGCGGTCACCCCTCCACTTT CASSVGPRSPLHF
NA TRBJ2-5 TRBV5-4 NA TGTGCCAGCAGCTTGGCCCGCGAGACCCAGTACTTC CASSLARETQYF
NA TRBJ1-2 TRBV2 NA TGTGCCAGCAGGGGGTGGAACTATGGCTACACCTTC CASRGWNYGYTF
TRBD2 TRBJ2-3 TRBV5-1 NA TGCGCCAGCAGCCCACTAGCGGGGGCCGAAGATACGCAGTATTTT CASSPLAGAEDTQYF
NA TRBJ1-2 TRBV27 once TGTGCCAGCAGTTTATCCCGTATGGGCGGCTACACCTTC CASSLSRMGGYTF
TRBD2 TRBJ2-7 TRBV2 NA TGTGCCAGCAGTGGGACTAGCGGGGTTTACGAGCAGTACTTC CASSGTSGVYEQYF
NA TRBJ2-6 TRBV5-1 NA TGCGCCAGCAGCCCTACTACTGGGGCCAACGTCCTGACTTTC CASSPTTGANVLTF
NA TRBJ2-2 TRBV6-6 NA TGTGCCAGCAGTTACGTCAGGGGGGGCACCGGGGAGCTGTTTTTT CASSYVRGGTGELFF
TRBD2 TRBJ2-3 TRBV7-9 NA TGTGCCAGCACCGGGCGGGGGGACACAGATACGCAGTATTTT CASTGRGDTDTQYF
NA TRBJ2-2 TRBV19 NA TGTGCCAGTATGGGTCAGGGGAAAGCCGGGGAGCTGTTTTTT CASMGQGKAGELFF
NA TRBJ2-5 TRBV11-2 NA TGTGCCAGCAGCTTAGAGGGGAGCCAGACCCAGTACTTC CASSLEGSQTQYF
TRBD2 TRBJ2-1 TRBV7-4 NA TGTGCCAGCAGCTCGACCACTAAGGGACTAGCGGGAGGGCCCTATGAGCAGTTCTTC CASSSTTKGLAGGPYEQFF
TRBD2 TRBJ2-7 TRBV27 NA TGTGCCAGCAGTTCCCTCACTAGCGGGATCTACGAGCAGTACTTC CASSSLTSGIYEQYF
TRBD1 TRBJ1-1 TRBV9 NA TGTGCCAGCAGCGTAGACGGCGGAAGCAGGGGGAGGAACACTGAAGCTTTCTTT CASSVDGGSRGRNTEAFF
TRBD1 TRBJ1-2 TRBV5-8 NA TGTGCCAGCAGCTTGAAGGGACAGCCGTATGGCTACACCTTC CASSLKGQPYGYTF
TRBD2 TRBJ2-1 TRBV4-1 NA TGCGCCAGCAGCCAAACGCCGGGACTAGCGGGAGTTAATGAGCAGTTCTTC CASSQTPGLAGVNEQFF
NA TRBJ2-4 TRBV29-1 once TGCAGCGTTGACGGGGACGTAACGGGCAAAAACATTCAGTACTTC CSVDGDVTGKNIQYF
NA TRBJ2-1 TRBV5-1 NA TGCGCCAGCAGCTTCGGACTCGACAGCTACAATGAGCAGTTCTTC CASSFGLDSYNEQFF
NA TRBJ2-2 TRBV7-8 NA TGTGCCAGCAGCTTGTCTGTATCAGGTCATCCCCGCCGGGGAACCGGGGAGCTGTTTTTT CASSLSVSGHPRRGTGELFF
NA TRBJ2-1 TRBV27 NA TGTGCCAGCTCTCCCGGCTACAATGAGCAGTTCTTC CASSPGYNEQFF
NA TRBJ2-7 TRBV6-5 once TGTGCCAGCAGTCAACTTGCAGGGTCCTACGAGCAGTACTTC CASSQLAGSYEQYF